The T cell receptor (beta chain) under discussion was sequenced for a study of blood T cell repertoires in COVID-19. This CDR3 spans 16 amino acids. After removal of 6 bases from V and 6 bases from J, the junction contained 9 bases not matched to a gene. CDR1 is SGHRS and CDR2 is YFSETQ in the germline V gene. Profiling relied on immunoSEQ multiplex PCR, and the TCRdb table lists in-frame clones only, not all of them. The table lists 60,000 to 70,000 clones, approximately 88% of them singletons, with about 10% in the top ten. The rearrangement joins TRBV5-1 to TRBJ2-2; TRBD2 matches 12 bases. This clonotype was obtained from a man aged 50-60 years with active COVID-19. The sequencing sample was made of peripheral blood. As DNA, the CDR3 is TGCGCCAGCACGGAAACTAGCGGGGGGCGATCCGGGGAGCTGTTTTTT. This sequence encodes CASTETSGGRSGELFF.